This TCR beta chain was profiled in a study of response to subunit inactivated influenza vaccine. In germline, CDR1 is LGHNA, CDR2 YNFKEQ. V lost 0 bases and J lost 4, with 19 bases in between. The CDR3 spans 17 residues. TCRdb recomputed calls from the RT-PCR reads with MiXCR, one row per CDR3 protein. This table has some 850,000 distinct CDR3 sequences, about 18% appearing once. The V gene is TRBV4-2, the J gene TRBJ2-7; D is possibly TRBD1 (6 bases). The source of this sequence is a man aged 50 to 59 who received an inactivated influenza vaccine. The input for sequencing was PBMCs from blood, taken more than 4 days after vaccination. The CDR3 DNA reads TGTGCCAGCAGCCAAGAGGTGGGGGCAGCCGGGATATACGAGCAGTACTTC. Translating it yields CASSQEVGAAGIYEQYF.